The 7 T cell receptor beta chains below were found in one sample sequenced in a study of blood T cell repertoires in COVID-19. Repertoires were generated with immunoSEQ multiplex PCR, while TCRdb's copy carries only in-frame clones and drops some. The sample holds 92,000 or so clones, 55% to 75% seen once. Material for sequencing was peripheral blood. The receptors derive from an elderly woman with acute or convalescent COVID-19.

This clone was seen more than once but under ten times. V is TRBV7-9 and J is TRBJ2-2; D unresolved. This CDR3 is built from 15 residues. Trimming shortened V by 2 bases and J by 6 bases, and 13 bases separated the two germline ends. In germline, CDR1 is SEHNR, CDR2 FQNEAQ (reference sequence). The CDR3 nucleotides read TGTGCCAGCAGCTTACCGGCGCCTGAGGCCGGGGAGCTGTTTTTT. It codes for CASSLPAPEAGELFF.

V gene TRBV7-2 combines with J gene TRBJ2-7; no definite D call. Between the trimmed V and J ends, which lost 4 bases and 4 bases, there was a span of 14 bases. Germline V lookup: CDR1 SGHTA, CDR2 FQGNSA. The CDR3 sequence is 14 residues long. CDR3 nucleotides: TGTGCCAGCAGCTCACAGCCCTTTTATTACGAGCAGTACTTC. It encodes CASSSQPFYYEQYF.

The V gene is TRBV2, the J gene TRBJ2-7, with TRBD1 identical over 7 bases. CDR1 is SNHLY, CDR2 FYNNEI, per germline. The CDR3 has 12 amino acids. With 6 bases clipped from V and 6 bases from J, the junction kept 5 bases outside the gene matches. The CDR3 loop is CASRGTATEQYF. The DNA for the CDR3 is TGTGCCAGCAGGGGGACAGCCACCGAGCAGTACTTC.

The chain joins TRBV7-2 to TRBJ2-5; D might be TRBD1 (5 bases). The germline CDR1 and CDR2 sequences are SGHTA and FQGNSA. V gave up 0 bases and J gave up 7 bases, with 9 bases separating them. The CDR3 contains 13 residues. The CDR3, as DNA: TGTGCCAGCAGCTTAGCCCAGGGTGGGACCCAGTACTTC. Residues: CASSLAQGGTQYF. Based on the CDR3 plus reference TRBV7-2 and TRBJ2-5, the full variable domain is GAGVSQSPSNKVTEKGKDVELRCDPISGHTALYWYRQSLGQGLEFLIYFQGNSAPDKSGLPSDRFSAERTGGSVSTLTIQRTQQEDSAVYLCASSLAQGGTQYFGPGTRLLVL.

CDR3 region: CASSLYPGGNTGELFF. CDR3 nucleotide sequence: TGCGCCAGCAGCTTATATCCAGGGGGGAACACCGGGGAGCTGTTTTTT. The V gene is TRBV5-1, the J gene TRBJ2-2, with 7 bases identical to TRBD1. V dropped 2 bases and J dropped 1; count of bases not matched to a gene: 5. Germline CDR1 is SGHRS and CDR2 is YFSETQ. The CDR3 sequence is 16 residues long.

The chain joins TRBV7-8 to TRBJ1-1, with D possibly matching TRBD1 (5 bases). Germline CDR1 reads SGHVS; CDR2 reads FQNEAQ. This CDR3 is 14 amino acids long. V shed 2 bases and J shed 6 bases, with 13 bases lying between them. This CDR3 reads CASSLTVGLSEAFF. The DNA of the CDR3 is TGTGCCAGCAGCTTAACCGTGGGGCTGTCTGAAGCTTTCTTT.

The chain's CDR3 is CASSALALADYNEQFF. In nucleotides, the CDR3 is TGTGCCAGCAGCGCCCTGGCCCTAGCGGACTACAATGAGCAGTTCTTC. This chain connects TRBV9 to TRBJ2-1; 7 bases match TRBD2. Germline CDR1 SGDLS, CDR2 YYNGEE. With 3 bases clipped from V and 3 bases from J, the junction kept 9 bases outside the gene matches. The length of the CDR3 is 16 residues. Complete variable domain (other parts from reference TRBV9 and TRBJ2-1): DSGVTQTPKHLITATGQRVTLRCSPRSGDLSVYWYQQSLDQGLQFLIQYYNGEERAKGNILERFSAQQFPDLHSELNLSSLELGDSALYFCASSALALADYNEQFFGPGTRLTVL.